This is a list of T cell receptor beta chains from one sample in a study of T cells in Graves' hyperthyroidism and ophthalmopathy. Each CDR3 protein is one row after TCRdb ran MiXCR on the multiplex PCR reads. The table records roughly 570,000 distinct CDR3 sequences, around 46% of them present only once. The sequenced sample was peripheral blood or thyroid tissue (not recorded which). Receptors were obtained from a woman aged 18 to 35 with Graves' hyperthyroidism. Each CDR3 is given with its conserved first and last residue. D genes are given only for firm matches. Expanded clones are given a class, and other clones once, few, many or no size at all.

>TRBD2|TRBV24-1|NA|TRBJ2-1|18
CATSDPRLAGPSYNEQFF
TGTGCCACCAGTGACCCCCGACTAGCGGGACCCTCCTACAATGAGCAGTTCTTC
>NA|TRBV24-1|few|TRBJ2-1|11
CATGLYNEQFF
TGTGCCACAGGGTTGTACAATGAGCAGTTCTTC
>TRBD1|TRBV15|NA|TRBJ2-7|17
CATSRDLLAGGTNEQYF
TGTGCCACCAGCAGAGATCTCCTAGCAGGGGGTACCAACGAGCAGTACTTC
>TRBD1|TRBV10-3|NA|TRBJ1-2|14
CAISEGQGYYGYTF
TGTGCCATCAGTGAGGGACAGGGGTACTATGGCTACACCTTC
>NA|TRBV15|many|TRBJ1-2|12
CATSRPNYGYTF
TGTGCCACCAGCAGACCTAACTATGGCTACACCTTC
>NA|TRBV4-1|few|TRBJ2-1|15
CASSPVAGAHDEQFF
TGCGCCAGCAGCCCGGTCGCCGGTGCACACGATGAGCAGTTCTTC
>NA|TRBV7-2|many|TRBJ1-2|14
CASSLRFGMDGYTF
TGTGCCAGCAGCTTAAGATTCGGTATGGACGGCTACACCTTC
>NA|TRBV20-1|NA|TRBJ1-2|13
CSARDRASGTYTF
TGCAGTGCTAGAGATAGGGCTAGCGGGACCTACACCTTC
>NA|TRBV2|NA|TRBJ2-7|13
CASSGTVRIKQYF
TGTGCCAGCAGTGGGACAGTGAGGATCAAGCAGTACTTC
>NA|TRBV2|NA|TRBJ1-2|16
CASSVVFGGSGYGYTF
TGTGCCAGCAGCGTTGTGTTCGGCGGGTCGGGGTATGGCTACACCTTC